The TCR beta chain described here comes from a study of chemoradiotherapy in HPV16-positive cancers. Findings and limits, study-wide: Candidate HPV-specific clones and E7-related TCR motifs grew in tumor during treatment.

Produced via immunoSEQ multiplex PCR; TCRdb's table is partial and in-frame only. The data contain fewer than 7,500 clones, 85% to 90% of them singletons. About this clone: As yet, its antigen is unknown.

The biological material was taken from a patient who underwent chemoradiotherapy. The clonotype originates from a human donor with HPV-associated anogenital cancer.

The CDR3 DNA follows: TGTGCCAGCAGACTACCCTCGGGGGAAGCTTTCTTT. It yields the protein CASRLPSGEAFF. The chain uses TRBV6-6 and TRBJ1-1; D uncertain. Trimming stripped 6 bases from V and 8 bases from J, with 13 bases between. Germline CDR1 and CDR2: MNHNY and SVGAGI (reference sequence). This CDR3 has 12 amino acids.